Detailed here is one TCR beta chain. Per the germline V gene, CDR1 is SGHRS and CDR2 is YFSETQ. Trimming removed 5 bases from V and 1 base from J, with 13 bases in between. CDR3 length: 14 amino acids. The data stem from a study of T cell responses to AZD1222 COVID-19 vaccine. TCRdb's copy holds only in-frame clones and misses some; the assay was immunoSEQ multiplex PCR. The sample shows around 140,000 clones, about 93% of them seen only once. The sequencing here drew on peripheral blood, taken on day 0 of AZD1222 vaccination. This TCR was sampled from an adult in good health. The chain has TRBV5-1 and TRBJ2-7; D is uncertain. CDR3 bases: TGCGCCAGCAGAATAAGTGATACATCCTACGAGCAGTACTTC. It encodes CASRISDTSYEQYF.